A single T cell receptor beta chain is shown here with its context. No cognate antigen has been identified for it. Per-base qualities were not stored, and no clone one base away is much larger. The data are from a study of beta chain features in type 1 diabetes listed by TCRdb under 2018. Study-wide context: Mean age, gender distribution, total cell number and subset yield did not differ between patients and healthy donors. In the study, TCRB repertoires of sorted circulating CD4+ T cell subsets from recently diagnosed type 1 diabetes patients were compared with those of matched healthy donors. A total of 90 million to 120 million sorted cells were examined across all samples, and a strong correlation was observed between cell number per subset and RNA yield. Naive and central memory subsets were obtained from all 28 donors, but regulatory and stem cell-like memory subsets were isolated from only 8 patients and about 8 healthy donors.

On the study overall, not on this receptor specifically: Naive, central memory and regulatory TCRB repertoires appeared to be more alike among patients than among healthy donors. Because small numbers of individuals were included in the HLA sub-analyses, any influence of HLA type on TCRB rearrangement was left unresolved. At VDJ recombination sites, type 1 diabetes patients had fewer insertions and more deleted nucleotides, which implies abnormalities in thymic rearrangement. Shorter templates might have been favored by PCR, but patient and control samples were amplified and corrected together, so both groups would have been affected equally by any skew. Because cDNA rather than genomic DNA was sequenced, highly expressing activated cells could have been over-represented, although no difference in activation and CD3 levels was found between groups. Type 1 diabetes patients showed a moderate but significant shortening of TCRB CDR3 length in all four CD4+ subsets.

All of the isolated RNA was reverse transcribed with the High Capacity cDNA Reverse Transcription Kit, so expressed TCRB transcripts were sequenced. Naive, central memory and regulatory T cell samples underwent deep immunoSEQ sequencing, averaging around 3.7 million total reads per sample. Sorted cells were lysed in RLT buffer and RNA was extracted with DNase-treated RNeasy Micro or Mini kits, depending on cell number. Each cell subset was processed separately to prevent cross-contamination, with patient and healthy donor samples processed together. The immunoSEQ multiplex PCR was used to amplify TCRB sequences from cDNA, yielding 87-bp fragments that span the CDR3 region. The amplicons were sequenced using the Illumina HiSeq platform. From the authors' description of their analysis: PCR bias was corrected computationally using synthetic template baselines, and reads within Hamming distance 2 were collapsed, with unmergeable singletons discarded. By aligning reads against IMGT, V, D and J genes, CDR3 length, and insertions or deletions at six rearrangement sites were assigned. Within each subset, clonotype counts were normalized to the number of sorted cells before true diversity and Gini coefficients were calculated with the tcR R package. The overlap coefficient, calculated on TCRB nucleotide sequences, was used to quantify repertoire sharing. As a proxy for the pre-selection repertoire, out-of-frame TCRB sequences from naive cells were analyzed. Held by TCRdb, this immuneACCESS table contains in-frame sequences only and omits some clones. Under half of the omission traces to an unresolved V gene where checked; the cause of the rest is unknown. The V and J calls and the clone size are those of that table, but D and trimming were determined from the DNA. For this sample there are roughly 240,000 clones; 13% to 15% appear just once. The ten largest clones capture around 0.026% of the sample.

Each donor gave one peripheral blood draw, averaging roughly 0.11 L, which was collected into heparinised tubes. A BD FACSAria II was used to sort naive, central memory, regulatory and stem cell-like memory CD4+ T cells with a panel that included CD45RO, CCR7, CD25, CD127, CD95 and CD27. Every sorted population had a purity above 98%. PBMCs were isolated right away by Lymphoprep density gradient centrifugation and were stained directly, without culture. So that batch effects would be minimized, each experiment stained and sorted samples in pairs, pairing one healthy donor with one patient. The germline V gene (reference sequence) yields LNHNV for CDR1 and YYDKDF for CDR2. Reading from cysteine to phenylalanine, the CDR3 counts 15 amino acids. The entry retains the CDR3 DNA only, 45 bases that are in frame from base 1. V loses 1 base of germline sequence and J loses 6 bases, and the interval between the two ends is 12 bases.

The sequencing sample was made of naive CD4+ T cells from blood. Sample cell subset or site, as interpreted from the label and publication: true naive CD4+ T cells. The source of this sequence is a woman aged 40 to 50 in good health. The chain is encoded by TRBV15 joined to TRBJ2-2; TRBD2 is a possible D gene, resting on 5 matching bases. The nucleotides are TGTGCCACCAGCAGAGGGACCGGAGGCGCCGGGGAGCTGTTTTTT. This codes for CATSRGTGGAGELFF. The full variable domain, with segments outside the CDR3 supplied by the reference TRBV15 and TRBJ2-2 proteins, appears as DAMVIQNPRYQVTQFGKPVTLSCSQTLNHNVMYWYQQKSSQAPKLLFHYYDKDFNNEADTPDNFQSRRPNTSFCFLDIRSPGLGDTAMYLCATSRGTGGAGELFFGEGSRLTVL.